These T cell receptor beta chains were read from a single sample in a study of blood T cell repertoires in COVID-19. The method was immunoSEQ multiplex PCR; TCRdb's version includes in-frame clones alone and lacks a portion of them. The table has about 140,000 clones, approximately 80% seen once; the top ten hold roughly 3.6%. The sequenced material came from peripheral blood. The source of these receptors is a man between 70 and 80 years old who had recovered from COVID-19. CDR3s include the opening cysteine and the closing phenylalanine or tryptophan. D genes are given only for firm matches. A clone size is listed for some rows: how often the clone was seen (once, few, many), or a class if it is expanded.

NA,TRBD1,TRBV7-2,TRBJ1-1,14,TGTGCCAGCAGCTCACAGGGGCCCGACACTGAAGCTTTCTTT,CASSSQGPDTEAFF
NA,NA,TRBV10-3,TRBJ1-1,14,TGTGCCATCAGTGAGTCGACAACGAACACTGAAGCTTTCTTT,CAISESTTNTEAFF
NA,NA,TRBV9,TRBJ1-3,14,TGTGCCAGCAGCGCCACAGATAGGGGAAACACCATATATTTT,CASSATDRGNTIYF
NA,TRBD1,TRBV15,TRBJ2-7,18,TGTGCCACCAGCCCCTACCCGGGCTTGACAGGGCCAGGGAACGAGCAGTACTTC,CATSPYPGLTGPGNEQYF
once,TRBD1,TRBV7-9,TRBJ2-3,12,TGTGCCAGCCCCTCCGGACAGGGAACGCAGTATTTT,CASPSGQGTQYF
few,TRBD1,TRBV18,TRBJ1-4,15,TGTGCCAGCTCACCAAGAGGGGGCACTAATGAAAAACTGTTTTTT,CASSPRGGTNEKLFF
many,NA,TRBV27,TRBJ1-6,14,TGTGCCAGCAGTTTATTCGGGGGGAATTCACCCCTCCACTTT,CASSLFGGNSPLHF
NA,NA,TRBV6-5,TRBJ2-2,14,TGTGCCAGCGCAGGGAGGTTAAACACCGGGGAGCTGTTTTTT,CASAGRLNTGELFF
NA,TRBD1,TRBV3-1/TRBV3-2,TRBJ1-2,15,TGTGCCAGCAGCCAAGATGAAGGGGGCGGCTATGGCTACACCTTC,CASSQDEGGGYGYTF
NA,NA,TRBV5-1,TRBJ2-1,13,TGCGCCAGCAGCTGGGGGGCCTACAATGAGCAGTTCTTC,CASSWGAYNEQFF
once,TRBD2,TRBV3-1/TRBV3-2,TRBJ2-7,16,TGTGCCAGCAGCCCTCAAGGGCGGGGGGGGGCCTACGAGCAGTACTTC,CASSPQGRGGAYEQYF
NA,NA,TRBV30,TRBJ2-1,12,TGTGCCTGCACGGGACTTCTAAATGAGCAGTTCTTC,CACTGLLNEQFF
NA,TRBD2,TRBV30,TRBJ2-4,14,TGTGCCTGGAGTGTGACCGCGGGGGGTAACATTCAGTACTTC,CAWSVTAGGNIQYF
few,TRBD1,TRBV27,TRBJ1-2,13,TGTGCCAGCAGTATGACAGGGACTTATGGCTACACCTTC,CASSMTGTYGYTF
NA,TRBD2,TRBV5-1,TRBJ2-7,17,TGCGCCAGCAGCCCCGGACTAGCGGGAGGCCACCCCTACGAGCAGTACTTC,CASSPGLAGGHPYEQYF
NA,NA,TRBV7-2,TRBJ2-7,15,TGTGCCAGCAGCTATCCCTTACAGGAGAGCTACGAGCAGTACTTC,CASSYPLQESYEQYF
many,NA,TRBV19,TRBJ2-7,13,TGTGCCAGTAGTTCAGACAGAGACTACGAGCAGTACTTC,CASSSDRDYEQYF
NA,TRBD2,TRBV6-5,TRBJ2-7,15,TGTGCCAGCAGCCCGGGAGGGCAGGGTAGACTCGAGCAGTACTTC,CASSPGGQGRLEQYF
NA,NA,TRBV5-8,TRBJ1-1,15,TGTGCCAGCAGCTTGGCAGTCAGGGCTCACACTGAAGCTTTCTTT,CASSLAVRAHTEAFF
NA,TRBD1,TRBV5-1,TRBJ2-7,13,TGCGCCAGCAGCGTTGGACAGGGACTCGAGCAGTACTTC,CASSVGQGLEQYF
once,NA,TRBV9,TRBJ1-1,15,TGTGCCAGCAGCGTAGGAGGAGATTTGAACACTGAAGCTTTCTTT,CASSVGGDLNTEAFF
NA,TRBD1,TRBV11-2,TRBJ1-6,14,TGTGCCAGCAGCACACAGGGGGCAAATTCACCCCTCCACTTT,CASSTQGANSPLHF
NA,NA,TRBV30,TRBJ1-6,12,TGTGCCTGGAGTGGACTGGCTGGGCCCCTCCACTTT,CAWSGLAGPLHF
NA,NA,TRBV7-9,TRBJ2-1,15,TGTGCCAGCACCTCTTCGGCCGGGATGATCGGTGAGCAGTTCTTC,CASTSSAGMIGEQFF
NA,NA,TRBV30,TRBJ2-7,14,TGTGCCTGGAAGAAGCGGGCCCCACCCTACGAGCAGTACTTC,CAWKKRAPPYEQYF
once,TRBD2,TRBV6-5,TRBJ2-7,15,TGTGCCAGCAGTTACTCGACTAGCGGGAGAAACGAGCAGTACTTC,CASSYSTSGRNEQYF
NA,NA,TRBV28,TRBJ1-5,15,TGTGCCAGCAGCCCCACAGGGACCAGCAATCAGCCCCAGCATTTT,CASSPTGTSNQPQHF
NA,TRBD1,TRBV19,TRBJ1-2,13,TGTGCCACTTATGGACAGGGCTTGGAAGGCTACACCTTC,CATYGQGLEGYTF
NA,NA,TRBV18,TRBJ1-1,13,TGTGCCAGCTCAGAAACAGCGAACACTGAAGCTTTCTTT,CASSETANTEAFF
once,TRBD2,TRBV9,TRBJ2-7,17,TGTGCCAGCAGCCCCCGTAGCGGGAGGGCTATTTCCTACGAGCAGTACTTC,CASSPRSGRAISYEQYF
NA,NA,TRBV7-2,TRBJ2-5,16,TGTGCCAGCAGCTTAAGGGGCAGGTCCATCGGGGAGACCCAGTACTTC,CASSLRGRSIGETQYF
NA,TRBD1,TRBV9,TRBJ1-1,15,TGTGCCAGCAGCCCCGGGACAGGGGGGGACACTGAAGCTTTCTTT,CASSPGTGGDTEAFF
NA,NA,TRBV21-1,TRBJ1-3,17,TGTGCCAGCAGCAAAGGGCAGGGGATGAGCCCTGGAAACACCATATATTTT,CASSKGQGMSPGNTIYF
NA,NA,TRBV12-3/TRBV12-4,TRBJ2-7,12,TGTGCCAGCAGTTTGGGGGGGCGGGAGCAGTACTTC,CASSLGGREQYF
once,TRBD1,TRBV4-3,TRBJ2-2,18,TGCGCCAGCAGCCAAGGGGGGGTACCTGGGACAGGGACCGGGGAGCTGTTTTTT,CASSQGGVPGTGTGELFF
NA,NA,TRBV27,TRBJ2-4,14,TGTGCCAGCAGTCAAGGCCTGGGGAAGGGGATTCAGTACTTC,CASSQGLGKGIQYF
NA,TRBD2,TRBV2,TRBJ2-3,16,TGTGCCAGCAGTGTCGGGACTAGCACTAGCACAGATACGCAGTATTTT,CASSVGTSTSTDTQYF
NA,NA,TRBV12-2,TRBJ1-5,16,TGTGCAAGTCGCTTAATCAGGGCAGGGGAGAATCAGCCCCAGCATTTT,CASRLIRAGENQPQHF
NA,NA,TRBV30,TRBJ2-1,11,TGTGCCTGGACAGTTAACAATGAGCAGTTCTTC,CAWTVNNEQFF
NA,NA,TRBV3-1/TRBV3-2,TRBJ1-1,14,TGTGCCAGCAGCCCGGGACATGAGAACACTGAAGCTTTCTTT,CASSPGHENTEAFF
NA,NA,TRBV19,TRBJ1-1,13,TGTGCCAGTAGTGCAGGGATGAACACTGAAGCTTTCTTT,CASSAGMNTEAFF